This entry concerns a single T cell receptor beta chain. Antigen: not known. This entry comes from a study of cytomegalovirus exposure and HLA in healthy donors. Findings and limits, study-wide: HLA-A and HLA-B allele assignments for most subjects were reportedly predicted accurately using TCR beta sequences.

The CDR3 length is 12 residues. The germline V gene encodes CDR1 SNHLY and CDR2 FYNNEI. V trimming: 8 bases; J trimming: 2 bases; junction bases outside the gene matches: 2. It was with 60 Vbeta and 13 Jbeta primers that the PCR ran. Clones were read by immunoSEQ multiplex PCR, and TCRdb kept only the in-frame ones, dropping some. The sample records about 160,000 clones, 70% to 80% being singletons. Sequencing input: PBMCs. This clonotype was sampled from a man between 40 and 49 years old in good health and CMV-seronegative. This chain joins TRBV2 and TRBJ1-2, with 7 bases aligning to TRBD1. CDR3 protein: CASQQGNYGYTF. CDR3 coding DNA: TGTGCCAGCCAACAGGGGAACTATGGCTACACCTTC.